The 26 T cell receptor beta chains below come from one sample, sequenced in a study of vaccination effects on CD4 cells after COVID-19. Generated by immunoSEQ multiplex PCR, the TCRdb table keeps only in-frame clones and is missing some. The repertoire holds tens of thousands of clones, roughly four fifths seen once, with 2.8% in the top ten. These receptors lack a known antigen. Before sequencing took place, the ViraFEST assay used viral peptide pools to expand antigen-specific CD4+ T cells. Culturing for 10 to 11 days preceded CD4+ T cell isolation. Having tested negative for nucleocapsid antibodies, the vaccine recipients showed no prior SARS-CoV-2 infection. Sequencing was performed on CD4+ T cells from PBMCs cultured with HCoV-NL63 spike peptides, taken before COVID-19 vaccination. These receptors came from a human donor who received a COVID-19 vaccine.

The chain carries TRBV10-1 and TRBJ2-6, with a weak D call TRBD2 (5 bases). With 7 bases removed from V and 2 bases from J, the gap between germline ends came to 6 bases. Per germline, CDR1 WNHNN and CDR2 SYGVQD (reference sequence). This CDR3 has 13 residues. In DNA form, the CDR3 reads TGCGCCAGCATCGGGGCTGGGGCCAACGTCCTGACTTTC. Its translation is CASIGAGANVLTF.

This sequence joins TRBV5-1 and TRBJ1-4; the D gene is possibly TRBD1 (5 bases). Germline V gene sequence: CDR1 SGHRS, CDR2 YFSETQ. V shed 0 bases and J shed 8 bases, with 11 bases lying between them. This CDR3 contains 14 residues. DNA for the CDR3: TGCGCCAGCAGCTTGGGGGGACCCCAAGAAAAACTGTTTTTT. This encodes CASSLGGPQEKLFF.

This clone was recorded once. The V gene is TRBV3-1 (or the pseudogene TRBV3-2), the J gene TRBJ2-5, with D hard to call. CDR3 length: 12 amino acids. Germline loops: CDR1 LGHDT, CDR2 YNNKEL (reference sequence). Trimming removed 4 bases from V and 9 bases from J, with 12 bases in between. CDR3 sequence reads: CASSPASWSQYF. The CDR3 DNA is TGTGCCAGCAGCCCAGCGTCCTGGTCCCAGTACTTC.

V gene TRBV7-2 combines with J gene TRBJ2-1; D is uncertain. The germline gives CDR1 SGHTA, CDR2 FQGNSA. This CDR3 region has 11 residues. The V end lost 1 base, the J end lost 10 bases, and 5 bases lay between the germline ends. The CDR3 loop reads CASSLVEEQFF. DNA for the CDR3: TGTGCCAGCAGCTTAGTAGAGGAGCAGTTCTTC.

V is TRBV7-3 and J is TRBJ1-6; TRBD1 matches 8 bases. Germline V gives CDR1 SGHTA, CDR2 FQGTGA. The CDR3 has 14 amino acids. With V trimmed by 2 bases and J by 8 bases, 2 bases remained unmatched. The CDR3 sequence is CASSLSGQDSPLHF. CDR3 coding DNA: TGTGCCAGCAGCTTATCGGGACAGGATTCACCCCTCCACTTT.

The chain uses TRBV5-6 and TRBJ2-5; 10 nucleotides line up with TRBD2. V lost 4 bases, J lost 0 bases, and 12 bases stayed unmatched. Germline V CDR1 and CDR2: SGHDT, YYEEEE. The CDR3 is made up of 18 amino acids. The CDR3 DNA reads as TGTGCCAGCAGCAGGGGGGTAGCGGGGGGCGCCTACCAAGAGACCCAGTACTTC. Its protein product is CASSRGVAGGAYQETQYF.

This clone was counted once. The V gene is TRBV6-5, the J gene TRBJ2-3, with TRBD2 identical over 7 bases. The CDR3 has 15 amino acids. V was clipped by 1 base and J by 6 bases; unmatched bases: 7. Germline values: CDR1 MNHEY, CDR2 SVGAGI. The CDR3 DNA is TGTGCCAGCAGTTACTATTCGGGGGGTCGGGATACGCAGTATTTT. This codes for CASSYYSGGRDTQYF.

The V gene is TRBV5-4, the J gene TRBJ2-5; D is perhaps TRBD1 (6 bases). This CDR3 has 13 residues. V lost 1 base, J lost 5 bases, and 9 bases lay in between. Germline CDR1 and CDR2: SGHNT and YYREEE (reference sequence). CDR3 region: CASSLQGRETQYF. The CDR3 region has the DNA TGTGCCAGCAGCTTGCAGGGGCGCGAGACCCAGTACTTC.

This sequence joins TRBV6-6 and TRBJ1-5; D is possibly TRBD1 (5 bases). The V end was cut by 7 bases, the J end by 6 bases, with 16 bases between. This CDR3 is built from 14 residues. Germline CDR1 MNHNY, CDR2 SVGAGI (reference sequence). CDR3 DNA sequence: TGTGCCAGCAAACACAGTGGGGGGAGTCAGCCCCAGCATTTT. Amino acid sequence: CASKHSGGSQPQHF.

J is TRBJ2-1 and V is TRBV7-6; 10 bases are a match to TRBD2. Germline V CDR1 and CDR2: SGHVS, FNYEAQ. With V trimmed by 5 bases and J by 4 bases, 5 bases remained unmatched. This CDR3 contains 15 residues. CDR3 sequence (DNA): TGTGCCAGCAGCGGTAGCGGGGGGCCTTACAATGAGCAGTTCTTC. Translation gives CASSGSGGPYNEQFF.

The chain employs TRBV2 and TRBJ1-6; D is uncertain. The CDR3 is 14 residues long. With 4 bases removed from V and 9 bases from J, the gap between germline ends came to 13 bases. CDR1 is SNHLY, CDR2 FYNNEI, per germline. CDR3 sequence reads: CASSVGQTGSPLHF. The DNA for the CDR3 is TGTGCCAGCAGTGTAGGGCAAACGGGTTCACCCCTCCACTTT.

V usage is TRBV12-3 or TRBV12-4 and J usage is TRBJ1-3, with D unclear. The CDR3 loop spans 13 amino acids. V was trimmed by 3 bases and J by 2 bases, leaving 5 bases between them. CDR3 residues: CASSFDTGNTIYF. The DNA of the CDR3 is TGTGCCAGCAGTTTCGACACTGGAAACACCATATATTTT.

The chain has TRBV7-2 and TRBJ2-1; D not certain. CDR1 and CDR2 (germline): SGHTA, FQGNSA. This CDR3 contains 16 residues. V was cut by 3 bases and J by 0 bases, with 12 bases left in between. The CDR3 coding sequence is TGTGCCAGCAGCTTTCCCAAATTGGGCTCCTACAATGAGCAGTTCTTC. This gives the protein CASSFPKLGSYNEQFF.

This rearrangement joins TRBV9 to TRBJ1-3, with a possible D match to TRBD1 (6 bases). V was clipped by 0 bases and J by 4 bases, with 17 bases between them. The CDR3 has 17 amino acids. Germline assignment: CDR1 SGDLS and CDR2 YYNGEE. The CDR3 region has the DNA TGTGCCAGCAGCGTAGTTCCGGAGGGGGGTCGAGGAAACACCATATATTTT. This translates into CASSVVPEGGRGNTIYF. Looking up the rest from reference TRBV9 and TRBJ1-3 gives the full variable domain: DSGVTQTPKHLITATGQRVTLRCSPRSGDLSVYWYQQSLDQGLQFLIQYYNGEERAKGNILERFSAQQFPDLHSELNLSSLELGDSALYFCASSVVPEGGRGNTIYFGEGSWLTVV.

The CDR3 here is CASRRYSAGNTIYF. The CDR3 DNA is TGTGCCAGCAGGAGGTATAGTGCTGGAAACACCATATATTTT. V is TRBV28 and J is TRBJ1-3; D ambiguous. Germline V lookup: CDR1 MDHEN, CDR2 SYDVKM. CDR3 length: 14 residues. V lost 6 bases and J lost 2, with 11 bases in between.

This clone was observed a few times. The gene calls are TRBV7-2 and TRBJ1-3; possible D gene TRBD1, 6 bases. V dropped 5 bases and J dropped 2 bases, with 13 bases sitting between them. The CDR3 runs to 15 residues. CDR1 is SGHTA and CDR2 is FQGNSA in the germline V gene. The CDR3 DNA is TGTGCCAGCAGCATGGACAGTCTGACTGGAAACACCATATATTTT. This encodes CASSMDSLTGNTIYF.

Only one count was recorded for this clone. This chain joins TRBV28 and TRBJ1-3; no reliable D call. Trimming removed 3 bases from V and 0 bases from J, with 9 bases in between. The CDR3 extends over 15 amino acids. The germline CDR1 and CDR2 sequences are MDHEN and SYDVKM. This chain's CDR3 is CASSFGPSSGNTIYF. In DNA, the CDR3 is TGTGCCAGCAGTTTCGGCCCTAGCTCTGGAAACACCATATATTTT.

This chain's CDR3 is CASSRTTSTDTQYF. In DNA form, the CDR3 reads TGTGCCAGCAGCCGCACCACTAGCACAGATACGCAGTATTTT. The chain carries TRBV5-5 and TRBJ2-3; D is ambiguous. Trimming shortened V by 4 bases and J by 0 bases, and 9 bases separated the two germline ends. Germline-derived CDR1 and CDR2 are SGHKS and YYEKEE (reference sequence). The CDR3 runs 14 residues.

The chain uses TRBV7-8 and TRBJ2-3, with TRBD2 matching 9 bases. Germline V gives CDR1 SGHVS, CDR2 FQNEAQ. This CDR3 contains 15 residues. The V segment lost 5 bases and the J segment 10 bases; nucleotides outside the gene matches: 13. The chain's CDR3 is CASSALAGYFVAQYF. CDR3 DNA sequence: TGTGCCAGCAGCGCCCTAGCGGGGTACTTCGTTGCGCAGTATTTT.

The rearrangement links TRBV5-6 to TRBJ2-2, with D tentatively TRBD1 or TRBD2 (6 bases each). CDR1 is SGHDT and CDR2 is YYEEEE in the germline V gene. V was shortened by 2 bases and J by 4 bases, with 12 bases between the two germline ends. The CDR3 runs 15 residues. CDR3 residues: CASSFRGLGTGELFF. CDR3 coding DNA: TGTGCCAGCAGCTTCCGGGGGCTCGGCACCGGGGAGCTGTTTTTT.

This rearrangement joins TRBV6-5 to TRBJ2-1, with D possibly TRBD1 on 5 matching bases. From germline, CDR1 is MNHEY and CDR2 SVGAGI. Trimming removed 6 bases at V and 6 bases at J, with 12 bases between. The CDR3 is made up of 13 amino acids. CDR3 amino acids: CASRRTPSNEQFF. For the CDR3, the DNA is TGTGCCAGCAGAAGGACACCCAGCAATGAGCAGTTCTTC.

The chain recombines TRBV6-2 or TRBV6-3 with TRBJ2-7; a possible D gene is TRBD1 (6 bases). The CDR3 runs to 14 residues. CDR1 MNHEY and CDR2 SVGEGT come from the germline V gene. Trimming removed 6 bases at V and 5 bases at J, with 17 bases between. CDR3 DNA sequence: TGTGCCAGCAGCCGCACACAGGGTAGCAACGAGCAGTACGTC. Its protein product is CASSRTQGSNEQYV.

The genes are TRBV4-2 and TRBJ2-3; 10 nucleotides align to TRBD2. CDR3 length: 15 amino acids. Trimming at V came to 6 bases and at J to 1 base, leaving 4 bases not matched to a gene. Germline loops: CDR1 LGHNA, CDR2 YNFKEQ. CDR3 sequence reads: CASSHGTSGTDTQYF. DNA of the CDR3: TGTGCCAGCAGTCACGGGACTAGCGGCACAGATACGCAGTATTTT.

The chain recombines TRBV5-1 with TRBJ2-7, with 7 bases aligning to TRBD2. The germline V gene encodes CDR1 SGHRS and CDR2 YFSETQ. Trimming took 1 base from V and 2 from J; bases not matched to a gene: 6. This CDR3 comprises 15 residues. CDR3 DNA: TGCGCCAGCAGCTTGAGGTCAGGGAGGGCCTACGAGCAGTACGTC. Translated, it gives CASSLRSGRAYEQYV.

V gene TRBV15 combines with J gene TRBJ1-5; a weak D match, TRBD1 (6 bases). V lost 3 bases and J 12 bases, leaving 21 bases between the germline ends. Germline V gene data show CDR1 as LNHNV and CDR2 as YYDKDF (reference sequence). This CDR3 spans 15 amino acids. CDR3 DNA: TGTGCCACCAGCAGCCCCGGGACACCGATTTGGGGCCAGCATTTT. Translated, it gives CATSSPGTPIWGQHF.

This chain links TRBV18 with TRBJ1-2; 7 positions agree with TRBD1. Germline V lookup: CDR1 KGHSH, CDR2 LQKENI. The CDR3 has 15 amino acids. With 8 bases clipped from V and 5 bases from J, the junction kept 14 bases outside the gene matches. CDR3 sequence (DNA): TGTGCCAGCGCGGAAACAACAGGGGCGGGGTATGGCTACACCTTC. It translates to CASAETTGAGYGYTF. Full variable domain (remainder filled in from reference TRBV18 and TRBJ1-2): NAGVMQNPRHLVRRRGQEARLRCSPMKGHSHVYWYRQLPEEGLKFMVYLQKENIIDESGMPKERFSAEFPKEGPSILRIQQVVRGDSAAYFCASAETTGAGYGYTFGSGTRLTVV.